Sequencing of this T cell receptor beta chain was carried out in a study of blood T cell repertoires in COVID-19. The overall study: Sites across the United States, Italy and Spain contributed samples from acute and convalescent COVID-19. Sources were T cells, B-cell-depleted T cells, or PBMCs; the material itself was cDNA or gDNA.

Regarding this clone: An end of the junction does not agree with germline; a read error may underlie this.

Original handling: The assay estimated nucleated cells by amplifying reference gene primers. Assay used: immunoSEQ multiplex PCR; TCRdb lists only in-frame clones, some missing. V and J calls and clone size come straight from that table; D and trimming were deduced from the DNA. This table holds about 100,000 clones, more than 75% found once. This CDR3 has 15 amino acids. Germline values: CDR1 SSHAT, CDR2 FNYEAQ (reference sequence). The clonotype originates from a human donor in a cohort sampled during active COVID-19. This sequence joins TRBV7-7 and TRBJ2-5; D might be TRBD2 (7 bases). Input material: peripheral blood. CDR3 DNA: TGTGCTAGCAGCTTAGGGGGGGGAGCAATAGGGACCCAGTACTTC. Translating gives CASSLGGGAIGTQYF.